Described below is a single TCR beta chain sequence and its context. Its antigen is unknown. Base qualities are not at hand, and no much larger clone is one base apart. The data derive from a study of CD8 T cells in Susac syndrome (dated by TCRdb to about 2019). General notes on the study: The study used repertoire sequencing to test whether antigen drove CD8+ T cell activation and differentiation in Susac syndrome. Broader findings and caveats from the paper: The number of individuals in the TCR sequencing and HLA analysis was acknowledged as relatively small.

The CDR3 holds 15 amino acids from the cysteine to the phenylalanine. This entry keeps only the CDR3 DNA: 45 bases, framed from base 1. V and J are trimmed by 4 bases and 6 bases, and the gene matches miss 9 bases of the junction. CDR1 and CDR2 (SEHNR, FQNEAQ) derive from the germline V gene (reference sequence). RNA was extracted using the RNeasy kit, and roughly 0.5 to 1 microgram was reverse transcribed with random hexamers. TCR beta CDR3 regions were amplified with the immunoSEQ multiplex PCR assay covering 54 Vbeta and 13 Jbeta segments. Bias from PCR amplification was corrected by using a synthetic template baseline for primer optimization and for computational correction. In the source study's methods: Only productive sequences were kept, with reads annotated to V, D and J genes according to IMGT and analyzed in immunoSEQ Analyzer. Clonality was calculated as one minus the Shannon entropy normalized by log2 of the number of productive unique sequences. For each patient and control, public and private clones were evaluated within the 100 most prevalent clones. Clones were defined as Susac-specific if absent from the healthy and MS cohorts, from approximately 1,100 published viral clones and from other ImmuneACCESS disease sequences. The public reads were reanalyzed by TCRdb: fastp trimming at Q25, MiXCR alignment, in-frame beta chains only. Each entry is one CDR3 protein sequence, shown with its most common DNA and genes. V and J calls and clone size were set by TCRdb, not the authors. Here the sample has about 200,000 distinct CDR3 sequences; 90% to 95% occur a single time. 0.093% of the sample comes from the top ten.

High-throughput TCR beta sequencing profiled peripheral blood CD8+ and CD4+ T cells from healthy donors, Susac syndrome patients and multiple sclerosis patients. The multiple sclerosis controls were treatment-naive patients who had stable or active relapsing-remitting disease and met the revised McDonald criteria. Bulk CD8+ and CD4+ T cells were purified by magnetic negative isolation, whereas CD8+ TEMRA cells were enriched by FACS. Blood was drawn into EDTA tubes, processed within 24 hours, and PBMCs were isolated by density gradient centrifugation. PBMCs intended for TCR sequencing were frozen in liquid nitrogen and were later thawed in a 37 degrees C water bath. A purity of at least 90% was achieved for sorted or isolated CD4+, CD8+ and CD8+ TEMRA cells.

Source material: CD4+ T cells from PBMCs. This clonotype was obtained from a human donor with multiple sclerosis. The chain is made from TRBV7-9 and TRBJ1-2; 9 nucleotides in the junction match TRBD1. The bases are TGTGCCAGCAGCTCGGCCGGGACAGGGCTTAATGGCTACACCTTC. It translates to CASSSAGTGLNGYTF. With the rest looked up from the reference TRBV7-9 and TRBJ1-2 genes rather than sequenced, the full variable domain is DTGVSQNPRHKITKRGQNVTFRCDPISEHNRLYWYRQTLGQGPEFLTYFQNEAQLEKSRLLSDRFSAERPKGSFSTLEIQRTEQGDSAMYLCASSSAGTGLNGYTFGSGTRLTVV.